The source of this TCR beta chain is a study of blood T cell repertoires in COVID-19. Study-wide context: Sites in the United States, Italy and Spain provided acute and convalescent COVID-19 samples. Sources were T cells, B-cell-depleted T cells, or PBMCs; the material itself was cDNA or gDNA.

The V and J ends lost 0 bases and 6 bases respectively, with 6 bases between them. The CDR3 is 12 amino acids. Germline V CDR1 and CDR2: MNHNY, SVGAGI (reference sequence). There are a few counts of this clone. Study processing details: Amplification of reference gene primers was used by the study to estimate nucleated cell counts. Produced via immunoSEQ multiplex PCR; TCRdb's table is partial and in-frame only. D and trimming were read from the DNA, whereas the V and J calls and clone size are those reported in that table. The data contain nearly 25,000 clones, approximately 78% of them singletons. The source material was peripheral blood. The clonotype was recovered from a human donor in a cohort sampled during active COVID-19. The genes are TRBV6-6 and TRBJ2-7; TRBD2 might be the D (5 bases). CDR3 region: CASSYSEGEQYF. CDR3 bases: TGTGCCAGCAGTTACTCAGAGGGCGAGCAGTACTTC.